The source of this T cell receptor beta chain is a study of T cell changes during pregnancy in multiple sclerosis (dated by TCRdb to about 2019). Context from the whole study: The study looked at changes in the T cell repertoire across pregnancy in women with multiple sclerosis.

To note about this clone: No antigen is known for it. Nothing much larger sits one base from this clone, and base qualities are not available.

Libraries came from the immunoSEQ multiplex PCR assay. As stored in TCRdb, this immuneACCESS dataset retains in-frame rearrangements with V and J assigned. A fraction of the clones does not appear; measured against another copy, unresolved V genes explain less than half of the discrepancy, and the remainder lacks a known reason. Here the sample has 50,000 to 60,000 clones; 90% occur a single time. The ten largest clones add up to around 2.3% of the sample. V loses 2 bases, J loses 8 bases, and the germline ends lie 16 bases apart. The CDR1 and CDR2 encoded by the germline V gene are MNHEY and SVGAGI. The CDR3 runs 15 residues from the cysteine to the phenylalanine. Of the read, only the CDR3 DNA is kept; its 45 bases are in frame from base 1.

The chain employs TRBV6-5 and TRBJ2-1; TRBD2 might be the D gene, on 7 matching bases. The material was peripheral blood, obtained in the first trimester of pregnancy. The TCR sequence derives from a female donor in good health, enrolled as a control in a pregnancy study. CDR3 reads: CASSYPPGGEHEQFF. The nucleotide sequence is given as TGTGCCAGCAGTTACCCCCCGGGGGGCGAGCATGAGCAGTTCTTC.